This T cell receptor (beta chain) emerged from a study of T cell changes during pregnancy in multiple sclerosis. Unmatched junction bases numbered 8, after V lost 1 base and J lost 5 bases. CDR1 is LNHNV, CDR2 YYDKDF, per germline (reference sequence). This CDR3 comprises 16 residues. Clones were read by immunoSEQ multiplex PCR, and TCRdb kept only the in-frame ones, dropping some. Altogether around 80,000 clones are present, 85% to 95% being singletons, with the ten largest covering about 0.99%. The chain joins TRBV15 to TRBJ1-5, with 7 bases aligning to TRBD1. The receptor was isolated from a female donor in good health, enrolled as a control in a pregnancy study. The material sequenced was peripheral blood, taken in the second trimester of pregnancy. Here the CDR3 DNA reads TGTGCCACCAGCAGAGGGCCACAGGGGCCCGATCAGCCCCAGCATTTT. Translated: CATSRGPQGPDQPQHF.